This T cell receptor beta chain came from a study of CD4 T cells in relation to SARS-CoV-2 and coronaviruses. Broader study findings: Samples before the pandemic and after infection were not matched within any donor.

Assay: immunoSEQ multiplex PCR; the TCRdb copy retains only in-frame clones and omits some. This sample has more than 55,000 clones, with more than 80% found just once. The unexposed donors gave CD4+ T cells in 2011-2018, prior to COVID-19. With respect to this clone: Its antigen is unknown.

There are 14 residues in the CDR3. The V gene's germline CDR1 is MNHEY and CDR2 SMNVEV (reference sequence). Trimming pared 6 bases from V and 5 bases from J, leaving 13 bases between. This TCR was sampled from a human donor in good health. Sequenced material: memory CD4+ T cells from PBMCs. This rearrangement joins TRBV27 to TRBJ2-2; D gene uncertain. CDR3 region: CASSLFGETGELFF. The CDR3 DNA follows: TGTGCCAGCAGCCTCTTCGGCGAAACCGGGGAGCTGTTTTTT.